This TCR beta chain was profiled in a study of blood T cells in healthy people across ages. Alongside a J-beta primer mix, a sample-barcoded 5' primer served in a second PCR lasting about 7 to 12 cycles. From the 5' RACE reads, TCRdb called clonotypes with MiXCR, one entry per CDR3 protein. Among hundreds of thousands of distinct CDR3 sequences listed, roughly 50% were seen once. Concerning this clonotype itself: One end of the junction does not line up with germline, which may come from a read error.

In germline, CDR1 is SQVTM, CDR2 ANQGSEA. The CDR3 runs 13 residues. This TCR derives from a middle-aged man in good health. The chain couples TRBV29-1 to TRBJ2-7; D gene uncertain. Material: blood. CDR3 loop: CSVGRSPSYKQYF. CDR3 DNA: TGCAGCGTTGGACGCTCGCCCTCCTACAAGCAGTACTTC.